Given below is one T cell receptor beta chain in context. The sample is drawn from a study of blood T cell repertoires in COVID-19. Trimming stripped 2 bases from V and 1 base from J, with 12 bases between. Germline-derived CDR1 and CDR2 are LNHDA and SQIVND (reference sequence). This CDR3 spans 16 amino acids. Authors' data handling: Amplification with reference gene primers provided the estimates of nucleated cell counts. Sequencing was performed with immunoSEQ multiplex PCR; in TCRdb, only in-frame clones are kept and a portion is missing. The DNA gave D and trimming, while V, J and clone size come from that table. The profile shows about 240,000 clones, roughly 80% of them singletons.

V is TRBV19 and J is TRBJ1-5; the D is unclear. The clonotype was recovered from an elderly woman with acute or convalescent COVID-19. Material for sequencing was peripheral blood. Written as DNA, the CDR3 is TGTGCCAGTAGTATAAGGTCCGGGTACAGCAATCAGCCCCAGCATTTT. Its protein is CASSIRSGYSNQPQHF.